A selection of T cell receptor beta chains follows, all from one sample in a study of blood T cell repertoires in COVID-19. Some clones are missing from TCRdb's copy, which holds only in-frame ones; the method was immunoSEQ multiplex PCR. The sample has some 67,000 clones, approximately 79% seen once. The sequenced sample was peripheral blood. Receptors originate from a woman between 55 and 75 years old with acute or convalescent COVID-19. The CDR3 runs from the conserved cysteine through the conserved F or W. A D gene is named only where the DNA matches it firmly. Expanded clones get a size class; other rows say once, few or many, or leave the size out.

clone_size: -; v_call: TRBV12-5; j_call: TRBJ2-7; d_call: -; cdr3_aa: CASGLLQGGLYEQYF; cdr3_nt: TGTGCTAGTGGTTTGTTACAGGGTGGACTCTACGAGCAGTACTTC
clone_size: -; v_call: TRBV15; j_call: TRBJ2-2; d_call: TRBD1; cdr3_aa: CATSMGQGGTGELFF; cdr3_nt: TGTGCCACCAGCATGGGACAGGGTGGAACCGGGGAGCTGTTTTTT
clone_size: -; v_call: TRBV7-2; j_call: TRBJ1-1; d_call: -; cdr3_aa: CASSLGAGNTEAFF; cdr3_nt: TGTGCCAGCAGCTTAGGAGCAGGGAACACTGAAGCTTTCTTT
clone_size: -; v_call: TRBV5-3; j_call: TRBJ1-6; d_call: -; cdr3_aa: CARSLPTGSRGYNSPLHF; cdr3_nt: TGTGCCAGAAGCCTGCCCACAGGATCCCGAGGCTATAATTCACCCCTCCACTTT
clone_size: -; v_call: TRBV5-1; j_call: TRBJ1-3; d_call: -; cdr3_aa: CASSLDYSGNTIYF; cdr3_nt: TGCGCCAGCAGCCTAGACTACTCTGGAAACACCATATATTTT
clone_size: -; v_call: TRBV7-6; j_call: TRBJ2-1; d_call: TRBD1; cdr3_aa: CASSLGQAGNEQFF; cdr3_nt: TGTGCCAGCAGCTTGGGACAGGCGGGGAATGAGCAGTTCTTC
clone_size: -; v_call: TRBV5-1; j_call: TRBJ2-7; d_call: -; cdr3_aa: CASSLGGQNYEQYF; cdr3_nt: TGCGCCAGCAGCTTGGGCGGGCAGAACTACGAGCAGTACTTC
clone_size: -; v_call: TRBV6-5; j_call: TRBJ1-5; d_call: TRBD1; cdr3_aa: CASNYQQGFNQPQHF; cdr3_nt: TGTGCCAGCAACTACCAACAGGGGTTCAATCAGCCCCAGCATTTT
clone_size: -; v_call: TRBV7-8; j_call: TRBJ2-7; d_call: -; cdr3_aa: CASSLVGGPGEQYF; cdr3_nt: TGTGCCAGCAGCTTAGTGGGGGGGCCCGGCGAGCAGTACTTC
clone_size: -; v_call: TRBV15; j_call: TRBJ1-4; d_call: TRBD1; cdr3_aa: CATSSPGTGREKLFF; cdr3_nt: TGTGCCACCAGCAGCCCCGGGACAGGGAGGGAAAAACTGTTTTTT
clone_size: -; v_call: TRBV4-2; j_call: TRBJ2-3; d_call: -; cdr3_aa: CASSPRLPTDTQYF; cdr3_nt: TGTGCCAGCAGCCCGAGACTGCCGACAGATACGCAATATTTT
clone_size: once; v_call: TRBV5-6; j_call: TRBJ1-1; d_call: -; cdr3_aa: CASSLSMNTEAFF; cdr3_nt: TGTGCCAGCAGCTTGTCCATGAACACTGAAGCTTTCTTT